This T cell receptor (beta chain) is from a study of blood T cell repertoires in COVID-19. Background on the study: Sites in the United States, Italy and Spain provided acute and convalescent COVID-19 samples.

Clones were read by immunoSEQ multiplex PCR, and TCRdb kept only the in-frame ones, dropping some. The repertoire holds 200,000 to 300,000 clones, with 65% to 90% as singletons. At least ten counts were recorded for this clone. There are 14 residues in the CDR3. CDR1 is SGHVS and CDR2 is FNYEAQ in the germline V gene. V was pared by 8 bases and J by 2 bases, with 12 bases between. The V gene is TRBV7-6, the J gene TRBJ1-4; no clear D gene. The source of this sequence is a woman between 45 and 65 years old with acute COVID-19. Sequenced input: PBMCs or T cells enriched from blood (not recorded which). The CDR3 spells CASSLTSTNEKLFF. For the CDR3, the DNA is TGTGCCAGCTCGTTAACTTCGACTAATGAAAAACTGTTTTTT.